One and the same sample provided the 24 T cell receptor beta chains below, sequenced in a study of blood T cells in healthy people across ages. It was with a sample-barcoded 5' primer and a J-beta primer mix that a second PCR of roughly 7 to 12 cycles was run. A single record per CDR3 protein comes from TCRdb applying MiXCR to the 5' RACE reads. This sample has 800,000 to 950,000 distinct CDR3 sequences, with under 50% found just once. Sequenced input: blood. The receptors were gathered from a man aged 25 to 45 in good health.

This clonotype was picked up a small number of times. The V and J genes are TRBV7-2 and TRBJ2-2, with D possibly called TRBD1 or TRBD2 (5 bases each). CDR3 length: 15 amino acids. Deletions cut 4 bases from V and 5 bases from J, with 14 bases between. The V gene's germline CDR1 is SGHTA and CDR2 FQGNSA. CDR3 loop: CASSSFGTTTGELFF. DNA for the CDR3: TGTGCCAGCAGCTCTTTTGGGACCACAACCGGGGAGCTGTTTTTT.

This chain joins TRBV2 and TRBJ2-4; 8 bases map to TRBD1. Near its end, the DNA agrees better with TRBJ2-7, so the J call may be wrong. Per the germline V gene, CDR1 is SNHLY and CDR2 is FYNNEI. This CDR3 has 12 residues. The CDR3 DNA reads as TGTGCCAGCATCCAGACAGGGGACGAGCAGTACTTC. It codes for CASIQTGDEQYF.

In its sample, this clonotype was seen a few times. The chain employs TRBV6-2 or TRBV6-3 and TRBJ2-3; D possibly corresponds to TRBD1 (6 bases). The CDR3 consists of 17 residues. V lost 6 bases and J 0 bases, leaving 19 bases between the germline ends. CDR1 and CDR2 (germline): MNHEY, SVGEGT. The CDR3 reads CASSQTGIRPSTDTQYF. The DNA for the CDR3 is TGTGCCAGCAGCCAAACAGGGATTCGTCCTAGCACAGATACGCAGTATTTT.

This clonotype occurred a few times. The chain combines TRBV20-1 with TRBJ2-5; D is uncertain. CDR3 length equals 16 residues. Per germline, CDR1 DFQATT and CDR2 SNEGSKA (reference sequence). The germline V and J ends were trimmed by 1 base and 1 base, with 16 bases remaining between them. CDR3: CSARVYSGTVQETQYF. In DNA form, the CDR3 reads TGCAGTGCTAGAGTCTACTCGGGCACTGTCCAAGAGACCCAGTACTTC.

The chain recombines TRBV3-1 with TRBJ2-1; the match to TRBD2 covers 7 bases. Trimming at V came to 3 bases and at J to 6 bases, leaving 5 bases not matched to a gene. The CDR3 consists of 14 residues. Germline V gives CDR1 LGHDT, CDR2 YNNKEL (reference sequence). The DNA for the CDR3 is TGTGCCAGCAGCCATCCCGCGGGGGTCAATGAGCAGTTCTTC. The encoded protein is CASSHPAGVNEQFF.

This clonotype was counted many times. Compared with germline, one end of the junction differs, possibly owing to a read error. The V call is TRBV5-1, the J call TRBJ1-1; 8 bases are a match to TRBD1. This CDR3 region has 12 residues. Germline V CDR1 and CDR2: SGHRS, YFSETQ. CDR3 region: CASSLTGGEAFF. The DNA for the CDR3 is TGTGCCAGCAGCTTAACAGGGGGTGAAGCTTTCTTT.

The chain joins TRBV20-1 to TRBJ2-7, with D unresolved. Trimming shortened V by 6 bases and J by 7 bases, and 13 bases separated the two germline ends. Germline CDR1 DFQATT, CDR2 SNEGSKA (reference sequence). There are 11 residues in the CDR3. Here the CDR3 reads CSATTPGEQYF. DNA of the CDR3: TGCAGTGCAACAACACCCGGAGAGCAGTACTTC.

A few counts support this clonotype. This rearrangement joins TRBV9 to TRBJ2-7; 7 bases fit TRBD1. The CDR3 length is 15 residues. CDR1 SGDLS and CDR2 YYNGEE come from the germline V gene. After removal of 0 bases from V and 2 bases from J, the junction contained 5 bases not matched to a gene. The CDR3, as DNA: TGTGCCAGCAGCGTAGGAACAGGGGCCCCCTACGAGCAGTACTTC. Residues: CASSVGTGAPYEQYF.

In its sample, this clonotype was seen many times. A read error is possible here, since a much larger clone lies one base away. This sequence joins TRBV2 and TRBJ2-5; 13 bases agree with TRBD2. This CDR3 is built from 15 residues. Trimming took 6 bases from V and 11 from J; bases not matched to a gene: 12. Germline V gives CDR1 SNHLY, CDR2 FYNNEI. Written as DNA, the CDR3 is TGTGCCAGCAGCGTACTAGCGGGGGGGCCTAATGAGCAGTACTTC. The encoded protein is CASSVLAGGPNEQYF.

This clonotype was picked up a small number of times. This rearrangement joins TRBV4-2 to TRBJ1-2; 8 bases match TRBD1. The ends lost 4 bases at V and 4 bases at J; junction bases unmatched: 8. The CDR3 length is 15 residues. Germline V gene sequence: CDR1 LGHNA, CDR2 YNFKEQ. DNA of the CDR3: TGTGCCAGCAGCCGATCTCTTGACAGGGGCTATGGCTACACCTTC. This encodes CASSRSLDRGYGYTF.

The rearrangement joins TRBV5-1 to TRBJ1-1, with unresolved D. In germline, CDR1 is SGHRS, CDR2 YFSETQ. Trimming cost V 3 bases and J 1 base, with 16 bases left between them. CDR3 length: 16 residues. The CDR3 here is CASSSVARATNTEAFF. CDR3 DNA: TGCGCCAGCAGCTCTGTCGCCCGGGCTACGAACACTGAAGCTTTCTTT.

The genes are TRBV3-1 and TRBJ2-7; D tentatively fits TRBD1 or TRBD2 (5 bases each). The CDR3 totals 15 residues. V was trimmed by 4 bases and J by 6 bases, leaving 19 bases between them. Germline lookup yields CDR1 LGHDT and CDR2 YNNKEL (reference sequence). CDR3 sequence reads: CASSPAWGTKFEQYF. CDR3 nucleotide sequence: TGTGCCAGCAGCCCTGCATGGGGGACCAAGTTCGAGCAGTACTTC.

A few counts support this clonotype. The V gene is TRBV20-1, the J gene TRBJ2-5, with D unclear. The germline CDR1 and CDR2 sequences are DFQATT and SNEGSKA (reference sequence). This CDR3 has 14 amino acids. The V end lost 5 bases, the J end lost 3 bases, and 16 bases lay between the germline ends. The CDR3, as DNA: TGCAGTGCTGCTAGACCGGGTCAGAAAGAGACCCAGTACTTC. Its protein product is CSAARPGQKETQYF.

The rearrangement links TRBV9 to TRBJ1-5; possibly TRBD1 for D (5 bases). This CDR3 has 15 residues. Trimming removed 0 bases at V and 7 bases at J, with 14 bases between. The germline gives CDR1 SGDLS, CDR2 YYNGEE. The CDR3 region is CASSVEGRPGQPQHF. The CDR3 DNA reads TGTGCCAGCAGCGTAGAGGGGAGGCCTGGGCAGCCCCAGCATTTT.

This clonotype came up a few times. The chain carries TRBV7-8 and TRBJ2-1; 11 bases are shared with TRBD2. CDR3 length: 15 residues. The germline V gene has CDR1 SGHVS and CDR2 FQNEAQ. V lost 3 bases and J lost 6; bases outside the gene matches: 4. The CDR3 loop reads CASSLVLAGVNEQFF. The CDR3 DNA is TGTGCCAGCAGCTTGGTACTAGCGGGGGTCAATGAGCAGTTCTTC.

The chain carries TRBV6-1 and TRBJ2-5, with D perhaps matching TRBD1 (6 bases). Germline V gives CDR1 MNHNS, CDR2 SASEGT. The CDR3 length is 15 residues. Trimming stripped 8 bases from V and 0 bases from J, with 16 bases between. CDR3 sequence: CASPKRGTDQETQYF. DNA of the CDR3: TGTGCCAGCCCGAAGAGGGGGACCGACCAAGAGACCCAGTACTTC.

Written as DNA, the CDR3 is TGCAGCGTTGGGGACAGTAGCTCCTACAATGAGCAGTTCTTC. Protein sequence: CSVGDSSSYNEQFF. The V and J genes are TRBV29-1 and TRBJ2-1; 7 bases align to TRBD1. Germline V CDR1 and CDR2: SQVTM, ANQGSEA. V lost 4 bases to trimming and J lost 0 bases; unmatched junction nucleotides: 3. The CDR3 is 14 amino acids.

The chain couples TRBV12-3 or TRBV12-4 to TRBJ2-7; 8 bases align to TRBD1. J gave up 3 bases and V 6 bases, and 7 bases lay outside the gene matches. CDR3 length: 14 residues. The CDR3 bases are TGTGCCAGCAGCCGGGACAGGATAAGCTACGAGCAGTACTTC. Protein sequence: CASSRDRISYEQYF.

Points on this clonotype: This sequence may be a read error, since a much larger clone differs from it by one base. The chain is built from TRBV6-2 or TRBV6-3 and TRBJ2-7; D not certain. Between the trimmed V and J ends, which lost 0 bases and 2 bases, there was a span of 11 bases. The CDR3 totals 15 residues. Germline lookup yields CDR1 MNHEY and CDR2 SVGEGT. CDR3 amino acids: CASSYSMVTTYEQYF. CDR3 nucleotides: TGTGCCAGCAGTTACTCGATGGTCACAACCTACGAGCAGTACTTC.

This sequence joins TRBV29-1 and TRBJ2-7; 7 bases map to TRBD1. V lost 5 bases and J lost 7; bases outside the gene matches: 2. The germline CDR1 and CDR2 sequences are SQVTM and ANQGSEA. The CDR3 extends over 10 amino acids. The DNA of the CDR3 is TGCAGCGTTCGGGACAGTGAGCAGTACTTC. Residues: CSVRDSEQYF.

Only one count was recorded for this clonotype. CDR3 nucleotide sequence: TGCAGTGCTAGAGACTCGGGGCATGGGTATAGCAATCAGCCCCAGCATTTT. Encoded protein: CSARDSGHGYSNQPQHF. The chain has TRBV20-1 and TRBJ1-5; possible D gene TRBD1, 5 bases. This CDR3 has 17 amino acids. V lost 0 bases and J lost 0, with 15 bases in between. The germline CDR1 and CDR2 sequences are DFQATT and SNEGSKA (reference sequence).

The CDR3 region has the DNA TGTGCCACCAGTCCCGGACCAGTTAATACGCAGTATTTT. This gives the protein CATSPGPVNTQYF. This rearrangement joins TRBV24-1 to TRBJ2-3, with no clear D. The CDR3 is 13 residues long. Germline values: CDR1 KGHDR, CDR2 SFDVKD. With 6 bases removed from V and 7 bases from J, the gap between germline ends came to 13 bases.

A word on this clonotype: An end of the junction differs from the germline gene, which may be a read error. J is TRBJ2-1 and V is TRBV6-6; 7 bases match TRBD2. The length of the CDR3 is 12 residues. Germline V gene data show CDR1 as MNHNY and CDR2 as SVGAGI (reference sequence). CDR3 bases: TGTGCCAGCAGTTACGGGGGGGGTGAGCGGTTCTTC. It translates to CASSYGGGERFF.

J is TRBJ2-5 and V is TRBV4-3; D is ambiguous. V gave up 0 bases and J gave up 4 bases, with 9 bases separating them. The CDR3 has 14 amino acids. The germline gives CDR1 LGHNA, CDR2 YSLEER. The CDR3 sequence: CASSQDWQVETQYF. The DNA for the CDR3 is TGCGCCAGCAGCCAAGATTGGCAGGTAGAGACCCAGTACTTC.